This T cell receptor (beta chain) was identified in a study of OX40 agonist ivuxolimab in advanced cancers. The study in broad terms: Ivuxolimab was a fully human IgG2 agonistic monoclonal antibody targeting the costimulatory receptor OX40 (CD134). Peripheral TCRbeta sequencing was intended to test whether TCR sequence diversity was altered and clonal T-cell expansion was caused by ivuxolimab. A male proportion of around 81% and a mean age of approximately 62 years, ranging from 23 to 79, were recorded for the dose-escalation cohort. The paper describes the monotherapy dose-escalation part (N of about 54 patients) of the phase I trial of ivuxolimab. Intravenous ivuxolimab was administered to patients every 2 weeks at six dose levels: 0.01, 0.1, 0.3, 1.5, 3 and 10 mg/kg. Patients were allowed to have had prior anti-PD-1, anti-PD-L1 or anti-CTLA-4 therapy, and 40% of the dose-escalation patients had been treated with checkpoint inhibitors. Of the roughly 54 patients in dose escalation, about 20 had hepatocellular carcinoma, approximately 15 had melanoma, 9 had renal cell carcinoma and 9 had head and neck cancer. Three dose-escalation patients achieved partial responses, one with hepatocellular carcinoma and two with cutaneous melanoma.

The germline V gene (reference sequence) sets CDR1 to SGHNT and CDR2 to YYREEE. Spanning cysteine to phenylalanine, the CDR3 consists of 17 amino acids. The retained sequence is limited to the CDR3, 51 bases, with the frame set at the first base. At the junction V is shortened by 4 bases and J by 1 base; bases outside the gene matches: 11. For sequencing of the TCRbeta CDR3 region, genomic DNA was extracted from the sorted cells. The immunoSEQ Assay was used for sequencing of TCRbeta CDR3 regions. TCRdb stores this immuneACCESS table with in-frame sequences only. Part of the clones is absent; in the studies checked, under half of the shortfall reflects unresolved V genes, and no reason is known for the rest. The sample table contains some 100,000 clones; only one count was recorded for roughly 92% of them. The ten largest account for approximately 2.4% of the sample. Findings and caveats that apply to the study as a whole: Low levels of normalized T-cell clonal expansion were also seen in some patients who did not respond. Which antigens the clonally expanded peripheral T cells were specific for was not determined. At doses of 0.1 to 3.0 mg/kg, clonal expansion of both CD4+ and CD8+ blood T cells was observed from baseline to week 6. On average, CD8+ T cells showed more expanded clones than CD4+ T cells after ivuxolimab. In the 0.1-3.0 mg/kg groups, partial responders were among the patients with the lowest normalized peripheral clonal expansion, particularly in CD8+ T cells.

Patients with autoimmune disease history or receiving systemic immunosuppression were excluded from the trial. In every dose cohort, peripheral blood was drawn for TCR sequencing at baseline, cycle 4 day 1, and cycle 7 day 1. The samples were drawn from a first-in-human, open-label, multicenter phase I dose-escalation trial of ivuxolimab. Adults with locally advanced or metastatic melanoma, renal cell, hepatocellular, or head and neck squamous cell carcinoma were enrolled in the trial. Before TCR sequencing, CD4+ and CD8+ T cells were separately sorted from peripheral blood. To note about this clone: The target of this receptor is not known. No quality values exist for individual bases; no much larger clone is one base distant.

Sequenced here: CD4+ or CD8+ T cells sorted from blood, sampled in a trial of the OX40 agonist ivuxolimab. The receptor was isolated from an adult with an advanced solid tumor such as melanoma, head and neck, liver or kidney cancer. The rearranged chain carries TRBV5-4 and TRBJ2-5; TRBD1 lines up with 9 middle nucleotides. The DNA sequence is TGTGCCAGCAGCCGACCTGGACAGGGGAAGGTCCAAGAGACCCAGTACTTC. This is translated as CASSRPGQGKVQETQYF.